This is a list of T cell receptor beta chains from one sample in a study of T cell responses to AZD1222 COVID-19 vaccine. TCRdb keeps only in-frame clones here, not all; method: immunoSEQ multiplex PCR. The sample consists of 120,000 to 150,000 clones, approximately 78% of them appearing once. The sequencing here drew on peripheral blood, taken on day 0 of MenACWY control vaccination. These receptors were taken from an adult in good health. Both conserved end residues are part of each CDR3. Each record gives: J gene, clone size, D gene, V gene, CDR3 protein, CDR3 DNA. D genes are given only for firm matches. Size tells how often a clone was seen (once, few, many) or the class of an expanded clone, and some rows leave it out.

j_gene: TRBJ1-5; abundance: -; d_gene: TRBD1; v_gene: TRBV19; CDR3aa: CASSFRDRRNQPQHF; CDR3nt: TGTGCCAGTAGTTTCCGGGACAGACGCAATCAGCCCCAGCATTTT
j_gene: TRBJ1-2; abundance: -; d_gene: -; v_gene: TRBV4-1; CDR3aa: CASSQGQYYGYTF; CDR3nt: TGCGCCAGCAGCCAAGGACAGTACTATGGCTACACCTTC
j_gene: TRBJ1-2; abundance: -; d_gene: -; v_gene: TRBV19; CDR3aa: CASSILDSMGGYTF; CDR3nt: TGTGCCAGTAGTATATTAGACTCAATGGGTGGCTACACCTTC
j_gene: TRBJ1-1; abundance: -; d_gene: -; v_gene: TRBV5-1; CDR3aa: CASSLAGQIRAFF; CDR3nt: TGCGCCAGCAGCTTGGCCGGACAGATCCGAGCTTTCTTT
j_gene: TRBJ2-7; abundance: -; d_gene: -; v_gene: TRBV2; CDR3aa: CASSHGTTYEQYF; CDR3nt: TGTGCCAGCAGCCATGGGACAACCTACGAGCAGTACTTC
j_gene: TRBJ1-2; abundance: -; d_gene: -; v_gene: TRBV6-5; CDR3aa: CATFPLTF; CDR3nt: TGTGCCACCTTTCCCCTGACCTTC
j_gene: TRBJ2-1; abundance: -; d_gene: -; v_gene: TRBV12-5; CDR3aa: CASGPSGYNEQFF; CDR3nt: TGTGCTAGTGGCCCGTCAGGGTACAATGAGCAGTTCTTC
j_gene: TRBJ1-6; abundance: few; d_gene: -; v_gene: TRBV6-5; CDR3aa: CASSYGGGNSPLHF; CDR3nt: TGTGCCAGCAGTTACGGGGGCGGTAATTCACCCCTCCACTTT
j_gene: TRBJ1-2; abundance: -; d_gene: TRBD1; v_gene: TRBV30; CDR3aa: CAWSPDRPYGYTF; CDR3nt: TGTGCCTGGAGCCCGGACAGGCCCTATGGCTACACCTTC
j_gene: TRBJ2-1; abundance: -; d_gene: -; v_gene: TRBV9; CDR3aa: CASSGTGLNYNEQFF; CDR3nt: TGTGCCAGCAGCGGGACGGGACTGAACTACAATGAGCAGTTCTTC
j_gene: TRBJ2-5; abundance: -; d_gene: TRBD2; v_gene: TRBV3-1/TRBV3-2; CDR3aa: CASSQVPGLAGGRETQYF; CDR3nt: TGTGCCAGCAGCCAAGTGCCGGGACTAGCGGGGGGGAGAGAGACCCAGTACTTC
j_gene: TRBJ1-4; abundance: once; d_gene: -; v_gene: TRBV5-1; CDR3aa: CASRAGYKTNEKLFF; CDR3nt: TGCGCCAGCAGGGCGGGTTACAAAACTAATGAAAAACTGTTTTTT
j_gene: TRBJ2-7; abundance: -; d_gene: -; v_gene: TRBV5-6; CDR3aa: CASSLGGYEQYF; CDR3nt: TGTGCCAGCAGCCTGGGTGGGTACGAGCAGTACTTC
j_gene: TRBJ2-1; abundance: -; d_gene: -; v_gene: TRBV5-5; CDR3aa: CASSLAQGNTYNEQFF; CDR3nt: TGTGCCAGCAGCTTGGCGCAGGGGAATACCTACAATGAGCAGTTCTTC
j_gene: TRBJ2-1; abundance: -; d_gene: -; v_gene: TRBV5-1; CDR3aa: CASRPLPQAKDEQFF; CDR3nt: TGCGCCAGCAGACCCCTCCCCCAGGCCAAGGATGAGCAGTTCTTC
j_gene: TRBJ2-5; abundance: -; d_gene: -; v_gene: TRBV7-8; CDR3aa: CASSLAGTEETQYF; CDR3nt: TGTGCCAGCAGCTTAGCGGGGACCGAAGAGACCCAGTACTTC
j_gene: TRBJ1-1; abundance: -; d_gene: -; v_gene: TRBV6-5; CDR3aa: CASNGLLNTEAFF; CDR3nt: TGTGCCAGCAACGGACTCCTGAACACTGAAGCTTTCTTT
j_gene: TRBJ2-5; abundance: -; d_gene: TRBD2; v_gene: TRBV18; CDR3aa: CASSPPGLAGGKATQYF; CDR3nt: TGTGCCAGCTCACCACCCGGACTAGCGGGGGGGAAGGCGACCCAGTACTTC
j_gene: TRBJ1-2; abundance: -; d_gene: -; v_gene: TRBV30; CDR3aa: CAWSRQNYGYTF; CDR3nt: TGTGCCTGGAGTAGGCAGAACTATGGCTACACCTTC
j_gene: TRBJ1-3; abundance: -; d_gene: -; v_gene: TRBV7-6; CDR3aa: CASSLGGGGSGNTIYF; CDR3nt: TGTGCCAGCAGCTTAGGGGGGGGCGGCTCTGGAAACACCATATATTTT
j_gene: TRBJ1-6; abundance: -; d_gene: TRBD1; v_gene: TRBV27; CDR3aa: CASSLFRGTENSPLHF; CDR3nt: TGTGCCAGCAGTTTATTTCGGGGGACAGAAAATTCACCCCTCCACTTT
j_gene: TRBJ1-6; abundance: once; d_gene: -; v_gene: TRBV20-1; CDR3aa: CSASLRGNGPPLHF; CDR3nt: TGCAGTGCTAGTCTCAGGGGTAACGGTCCACCCCTCCACTTT
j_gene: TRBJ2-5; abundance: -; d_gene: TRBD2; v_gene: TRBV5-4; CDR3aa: CASRGRVRVKQTQYF; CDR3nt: TGTGCCAGCAGGGGGAGGGTCCGCGTTAAGCAGACCCAGTACTTC
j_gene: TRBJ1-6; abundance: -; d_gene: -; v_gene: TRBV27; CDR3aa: CASASVGGTSPLHF; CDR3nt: TGTGCCAGCGCCTCGGTCGGGGGGACTTCACCCCTCCACTTT
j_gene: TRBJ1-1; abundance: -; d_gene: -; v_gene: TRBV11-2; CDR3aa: CASSLDRASEAFF; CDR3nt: TGTGCCAGCAGCTTAGATCGAGCAAGCGAAGCTTTCTTT
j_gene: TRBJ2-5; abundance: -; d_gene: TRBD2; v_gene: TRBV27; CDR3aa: CASSPGTSGGRRETQYF; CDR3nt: TGTGCCAGCAGTCCAGGGACTAGCGGGGGTAGGAGGGAGACCCAGTACTTC
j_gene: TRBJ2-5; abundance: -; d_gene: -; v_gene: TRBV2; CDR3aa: CASSKGLSQETQYF; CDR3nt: TGTGCCAGCTCGAAAGGACTCTCCCAAGAGACCCAGTACTTC
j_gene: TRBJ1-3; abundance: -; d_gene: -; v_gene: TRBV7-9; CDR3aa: CASSLGVGGNTIYF; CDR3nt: TGTGCCAGCAGCTTAGGAGTGGGGGGAAACACCATATATTTT
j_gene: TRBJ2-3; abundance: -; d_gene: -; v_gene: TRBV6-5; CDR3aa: CASRRDSTDTQYF; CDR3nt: TGTGCCAGCAGGAGGGACAGCACAGATACGCAGTATTTT
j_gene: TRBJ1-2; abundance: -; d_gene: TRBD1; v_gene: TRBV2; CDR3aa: CASSDRRDRADGYTF; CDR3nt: TGTGCCAGCAGCGACCGCCGGGACAGGGCCGATGGCTACACCTTC
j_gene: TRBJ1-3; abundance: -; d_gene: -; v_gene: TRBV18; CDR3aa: CASSPTTGDTIYF; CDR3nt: TGTGCCAGCTCACCAACAACGGGTGACACCATATATTTT